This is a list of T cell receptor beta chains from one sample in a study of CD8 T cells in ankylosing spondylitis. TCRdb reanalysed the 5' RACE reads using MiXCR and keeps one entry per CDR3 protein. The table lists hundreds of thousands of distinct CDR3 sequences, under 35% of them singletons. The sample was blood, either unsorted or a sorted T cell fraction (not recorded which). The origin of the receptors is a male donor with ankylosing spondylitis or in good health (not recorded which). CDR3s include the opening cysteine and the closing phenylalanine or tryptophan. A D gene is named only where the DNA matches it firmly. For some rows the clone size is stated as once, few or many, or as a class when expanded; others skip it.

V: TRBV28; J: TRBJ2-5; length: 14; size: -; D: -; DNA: TGTGCCAGCAGTCCCAGGACACCGCAAGAGACCCAGTACTTC; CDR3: CASSPRTPQETQYF
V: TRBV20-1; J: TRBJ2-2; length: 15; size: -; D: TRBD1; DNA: TGCAGTGCTAGCGGTGGACAGGCGAACACCGGGGAGCTGTTTTTT; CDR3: CSASGGQANTGELFF
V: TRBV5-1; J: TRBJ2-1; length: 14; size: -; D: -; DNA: TGCGCCAGCAGGTGGGACAGAGGCGCGGGAGAGCAGTTCTTC; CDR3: CASRWDRGAGEQFF
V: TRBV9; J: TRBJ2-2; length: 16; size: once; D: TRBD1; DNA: TGTGCCAGCAGCCCCCCTCGACAGGGGAGCACCGGGGAGCTGTTTTTT; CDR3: CASSPPRQGSTGELFF
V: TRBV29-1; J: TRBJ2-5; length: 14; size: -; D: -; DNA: TGCAGCGTGCGCCCGGACGGTCCGGGAGAGACCCAGTACTTC; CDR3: CSVRPDGPGETQYF
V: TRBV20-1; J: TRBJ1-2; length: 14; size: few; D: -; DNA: TGCAGTGCTAGAGTACAGGGTGGGTTCTATGGCTACACCTTC; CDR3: CSARVQGGFYGYTF
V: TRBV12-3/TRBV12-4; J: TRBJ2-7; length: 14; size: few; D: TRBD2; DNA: TGTGCCAGCTCCATTGCTCGGACTAGTTACGAGCAGTACTTC; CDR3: CASSIARTSYEQYF
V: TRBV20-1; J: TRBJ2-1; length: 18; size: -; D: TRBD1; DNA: TGCAGTGCTAGAGTGAACAGGGGGCGCAGTTTAAACTACAATGAGCAGTTCTTC; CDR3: CSARVNRGRSLNYNEQFF
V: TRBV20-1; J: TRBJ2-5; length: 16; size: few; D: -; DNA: TGCTGTGCTACATCCGGAGGGGCCTCGGGGCAAGAGACCCAGTACTTC; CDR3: CCATSGGASGQETQYF
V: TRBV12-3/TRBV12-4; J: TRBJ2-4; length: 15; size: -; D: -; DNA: TGTGCCAGCAGTTCCATGGAACTAGCCAAAAACATTCAGTACTTC; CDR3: CASSSMELAKNIQYF
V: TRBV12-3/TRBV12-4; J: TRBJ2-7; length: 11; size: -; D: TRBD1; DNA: TGTGCCAGTAAACAGGGGTTACGGCAGTACTTC; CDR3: CASKQGLRQYF
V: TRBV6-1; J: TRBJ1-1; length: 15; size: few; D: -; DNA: TGTGCCAGCAGTGAAGAGGGGGTGGTGAACACTGAAGCTTTCTTT; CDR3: CASSEEGVVNTEAFF
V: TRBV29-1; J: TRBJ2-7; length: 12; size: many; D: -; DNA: TGCAGCGTTTGGGATTTCGAGGGCGAGCAGTACTTC; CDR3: CSVWDFEGEQYF
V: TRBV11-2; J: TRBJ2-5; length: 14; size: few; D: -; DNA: TGTGCCAGCAGCTTAGGACAGGTGGAAGAGACCCAGTACTTC; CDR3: CASSLGQVEETQYF
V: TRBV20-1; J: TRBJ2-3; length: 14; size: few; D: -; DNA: TGCAGTGCTCTACTAGTCGGTAGCACAGATACGCAGTATTTT; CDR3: CSALLVGSTDTQYF
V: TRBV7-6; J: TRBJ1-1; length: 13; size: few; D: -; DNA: TGTGCCAGCAGCTTAGCGTTCGGCACTGAAGCTTTCTTT; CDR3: CASSLAFGTEAFF
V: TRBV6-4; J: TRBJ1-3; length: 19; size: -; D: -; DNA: TGTGCCAGCAGTGACGGTCATCTCTCCTTCCGGAGCTCTGGAAACACCATATATTTT; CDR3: CASSDGHLSFRSSGNTIYF
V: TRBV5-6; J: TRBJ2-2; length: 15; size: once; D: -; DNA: TGTGCCAGCAGCGCCCGGGACACTTACACCGGGGAGCTGTTTTTT; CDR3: CASSARDTYTGELFF
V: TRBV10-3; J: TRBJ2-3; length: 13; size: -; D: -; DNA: TGTGCCATCAGTGACCAGGGTGCAGATACGCAGTATTTT; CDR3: CAISDQGADTQYF
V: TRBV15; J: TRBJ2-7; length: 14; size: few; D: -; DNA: TGTGCCACCAGCAGAGATGGCCGACCCTACGAGCAGTACTTC; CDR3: CATSRDGRPYEQYF
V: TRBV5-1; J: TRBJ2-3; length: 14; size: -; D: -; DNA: TGCGCCAGCAGCTTGGGGGAACCCACAGATACGCAGTATTTT; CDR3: CASSLGEPTDTQYF
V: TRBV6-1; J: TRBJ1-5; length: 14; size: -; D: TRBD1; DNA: TGTGCCACCAAAGGGACAGGGGAAAATCAGCCCCAGCATTTT; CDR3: CATKGTGENQPQHF
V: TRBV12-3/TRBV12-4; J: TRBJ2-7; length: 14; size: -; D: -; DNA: TGTGCCAGCAGGGAGCAGGGTAGCTCCTACGAGCAGTACTTC; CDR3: CASREQGSSYEQYF
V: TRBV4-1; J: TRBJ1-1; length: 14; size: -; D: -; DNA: TGCGCCAGCAGCCAGTGGGCGATGAACACTGAAGCTTTCTTT; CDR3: CASSQWAMNTEAFF
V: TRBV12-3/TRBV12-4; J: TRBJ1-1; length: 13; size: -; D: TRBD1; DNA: TGTGCCAGCAGGGGGACAGGATTAGGTGGAGCTTTCTTT; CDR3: CASRGTGLGGAFF
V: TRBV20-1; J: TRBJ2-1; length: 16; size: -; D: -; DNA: TGCAGTGCTAGAGACACACAGGGAACCAGGTACAATGAGCAGTTCTTC; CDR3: CSARDTQGTRYNEQFF
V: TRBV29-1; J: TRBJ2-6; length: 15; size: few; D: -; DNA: TGCAGCGTTGAGATCAATAGGGCTGGGGCCAACGTCCTGACTTTC; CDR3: CSVEINRAGANVLTF
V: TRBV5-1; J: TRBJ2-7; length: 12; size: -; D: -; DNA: TGCGCCAGCAGCCAAAACAACTACGAGCAGTACTTC; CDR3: CASSQNNYEQYF
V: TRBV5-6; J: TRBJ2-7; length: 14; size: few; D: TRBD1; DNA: TGTGCCAGCAGGGGACAGGATGGGATCTACGAGCAGTACTTC; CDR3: CASRGQDGIYEQYF
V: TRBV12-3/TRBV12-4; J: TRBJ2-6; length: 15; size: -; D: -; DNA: TGTGCCAGCATGGCGAGAGGTGTTGGGGCCAACGTCCTGACTTTC; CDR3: CASMARGVGANVLTF
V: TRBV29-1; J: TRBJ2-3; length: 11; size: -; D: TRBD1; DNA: TGCAGCGTGACAGGGCCCGATACGCAGTATTTT; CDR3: CSVTGPDTQYF
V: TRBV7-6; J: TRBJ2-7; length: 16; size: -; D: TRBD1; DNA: TGTGCCAGCAGCTTAGGGACAGGGGCCCTGGTCTACGAGCAGTACTTC; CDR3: CASSLGTGALVYEQYF
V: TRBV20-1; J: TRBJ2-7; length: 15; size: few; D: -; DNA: TGCAGTGCTACATACCTTTCTGGGGGAGACTACGAGCAGTACTTC; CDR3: CSATYLSGGDYEQYF
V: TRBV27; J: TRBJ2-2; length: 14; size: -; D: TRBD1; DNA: TGTGCCAGCAGTTTATGGACAGGGGCCGGGGAGCTGTTTTTT; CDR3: CASSLWTGAGELFF
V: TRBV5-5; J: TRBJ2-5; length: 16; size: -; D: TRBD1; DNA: TGTGCCAGCAGCCCTTACAGGGGCAGCATGGAAGAGACCCAGTACTTC; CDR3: CASSPYRGSMEETQYF
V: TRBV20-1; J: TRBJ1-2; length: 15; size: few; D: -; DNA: TGCAGTGCTAGGGCTTTGGGGGGGCCCGACTATGGCTACACCTTC; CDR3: CSARALGGPDYGYTF
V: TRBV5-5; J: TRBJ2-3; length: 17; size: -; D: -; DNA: TGTGCCAGCAGCTTGGAGGGAGCGGGCCGACCCACAGATACGCAGTATTTT; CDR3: CASSLEGAGRPTDTQYF
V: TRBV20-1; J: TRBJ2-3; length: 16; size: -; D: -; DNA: TGCAGTGCTAGAGAAGGTGGGCGGGGATACCGTGATACGCAGTATTTT; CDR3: CSAREGGRGYRDTQYF
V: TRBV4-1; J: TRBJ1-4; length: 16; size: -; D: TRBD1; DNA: TGCGCCAGCAGCCAAGAACCGGGACAGGGGTTTGAAAAACTGTTTTTT; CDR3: CASSQEPGQGFEKLFF
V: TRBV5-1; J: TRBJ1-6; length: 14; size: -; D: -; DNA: TGCGCCAGCAGCTTGGAGTTAGGGGCATCACCCCTCCACTTT; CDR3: CASSLELGASPLHF
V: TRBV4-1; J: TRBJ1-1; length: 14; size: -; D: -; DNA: TGCGCCAGCAGCCAAGATCGTTTGGGGCGGGAAGCTTTCTTT; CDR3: CASSQDRLGREAFF
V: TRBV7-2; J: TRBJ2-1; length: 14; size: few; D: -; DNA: TGTGCCAGCAGCTTATCGGCGGGATACAATGAGCAGTTCTTC; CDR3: CASSLSAGYNEQFF
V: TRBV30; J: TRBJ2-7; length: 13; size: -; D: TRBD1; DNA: TGTGCCTGGAGTGTACAGGGGGCCCACGAGCAGTACTTC; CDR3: CAWSVQGAHEQYF
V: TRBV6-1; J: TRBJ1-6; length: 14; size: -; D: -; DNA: TGTGCCAGCAGCCCGTTTAACCGGGATTCACCACTCCACTTT; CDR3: CASSPFNRDSPLHF
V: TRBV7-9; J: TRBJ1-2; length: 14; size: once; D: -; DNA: TGTGCCAGCAGCTTAGCCGAGGTCCCATATGGCTACACCTTC; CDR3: CASSLAEVPYGYTF
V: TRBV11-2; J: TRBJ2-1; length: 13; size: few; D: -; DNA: TGTGCCAGCAGGTTTACAGGAATCAATGAGCAGTTCTTC; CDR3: CASRFTGINEQFF
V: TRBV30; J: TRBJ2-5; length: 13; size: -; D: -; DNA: TGTGCCTGGAGTGTATACCAGCAAGAGACCCAGTACTTC; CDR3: CAWSVYQQETQYF
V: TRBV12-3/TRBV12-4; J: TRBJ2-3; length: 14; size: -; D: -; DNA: TGTGCCAGCAACTTCCCCGGTCCAGGAGATACGCAGTATTTT; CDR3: CASNFPGPGDTQYF
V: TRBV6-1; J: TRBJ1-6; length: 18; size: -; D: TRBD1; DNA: TGTGCCAGCAGCTTGGACAGGGGCGATAGCTCCTATAATTCACCCCTCCACTTT; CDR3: CASSLDRGDSSYNSPLHF
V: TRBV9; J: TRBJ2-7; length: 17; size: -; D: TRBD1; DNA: TGTGCCAGCAGCCTCTATACATTGGACAGGCTATCCTACGAGCAGTACTTC; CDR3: CASSLYTLDRLSYEQYF
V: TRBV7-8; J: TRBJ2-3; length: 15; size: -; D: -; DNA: TGTGCCAGCAGCCCCGAGGGTGGGCCCTCAGTTACGCAGTATTTT; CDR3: CASSPEGGPSVTQYF
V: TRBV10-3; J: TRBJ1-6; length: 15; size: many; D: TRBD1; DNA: TGTGCCATCAGGGAGGGGACAGGGATGAATTCACCCCTCCACTTT; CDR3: CAIREGTGMNSPLHF
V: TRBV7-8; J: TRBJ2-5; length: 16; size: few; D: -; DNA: TGTGCCAGCAGCTTGTCTTATGCAGGGGGGTTTGGGACCCAGTACTTC; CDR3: CASSLSYAGGFGTQYF
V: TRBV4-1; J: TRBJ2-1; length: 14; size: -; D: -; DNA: TGCGCCAGCAGCCAAGATAAACCTAGCAATGAGCAGTTCTTC; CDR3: CASSQDKPSNEQFF
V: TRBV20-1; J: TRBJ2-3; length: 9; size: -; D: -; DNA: TGCAGTGGGTCAGATACGCAGTATTTT; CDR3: CSGSDTQYF
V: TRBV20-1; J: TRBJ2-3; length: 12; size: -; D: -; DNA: TGCAGGGGTTTCGGTGGCACAGATACGCAGTATTTT; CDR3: CRGFGGTDTQYF
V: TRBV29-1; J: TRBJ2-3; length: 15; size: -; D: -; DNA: TGCAGCGTTGAAGACGGGGGGACAAGCACAGATACGCAGTATTTT; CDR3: CSVEDGGTSTDTQYF
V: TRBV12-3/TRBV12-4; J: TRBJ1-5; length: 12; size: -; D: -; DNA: TGTGCCAGCAGCTTGCAATATCAGCCCCACCATTTT; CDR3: CASSLQYQPHHF
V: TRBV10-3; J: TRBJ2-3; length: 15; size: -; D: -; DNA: TGTGCCATCAGTGAGCCCCAGCCAGGCACAGATACGCAGTATTTT; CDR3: CAISEPQPGTDTQYF